This TCR beta chain comes out of a study of cytomegalovirus exposure and HLA in healthy donors. Use of 60 Vbeta and 13 Jbeta primers characterized the PCR. The table came from immunoSEQ multiplex PCR; TCRdb's copy has only in-frame clones and leaves some out. The data show 180,000 or so clones, around 80% seen once. J gave up 0 bases and V 4 bases, and 3 bases lay outside the gene matches. CDR3 length: 15 residues. Germline V gene data show CDR1 as MRHNA and CDR2 as SNTAGT. The receptor comes from a woman between 45 and 60 years old in good health and CMV-seropositive. The sequenced sample was PBMCs. The genes are TRBV6-4 and TRBJ2-1, with 7 bases fitting TRBD2. CDR3: CASSVSGDSYNEQFF. The CDR3 coding sequence is TGTGCCAGCAGTGTAAGCGGGGACTCCTACAATGAGCAGTTCTTC.